This is a list of T cell receptor beta chains from one sample in a study of T cells in Graves' hyperthyroidism and ophthalmopathy. TCRdb redid the calling of the multiplex PCR reads with MiXCR, one entry per CDR3 protein. The table records some 800,000 distinct CDR3 sequences, over 35% of them present only once. Sequencing was carried out using blood. Receptors were obtained from a man between 18 and 29 years old with Graves' hyperthyroidism. Each CDR3 is given with its conserved first and last residue. D genes are given only for firm matches. Clone size, where shown, is once, few, many, or a class for clones that have expanded.

d_call	j_call	v_call	clone_size	cdr3_aa	cdr3_nt
NA	TRBJ1-4	TRBV15	many	CATSKEGEEKLFF	TGTGCCACCAGCAAGGAGGGAGAAGAAAAACTGTTTTTT
NA	TRBJ1-4	TRBV6-5	NA	CASSYGGRTNEKLFF	TGTGCCAGCAGTTACGGAGGACGGACTAATGAAAAACTGTTTTTT
NA	TRBJ1-6	TRBV7-2	few	CASSLGLTNHVNSPLHF	TGTGCCAGCAGCTTAGGACTAACCAATCACGTCAATTCACCCCTCCACTTT
NA	TRBJ1-5	TRBV28	NA	CASYSAQEPQHF	TGTGCCAGCTACAGTGCCCAGGAGCCCCAGCATTTT
TRBD1	TRBJ1-1	TRBV12-3/TRBV12-4	NA	CASSRQGGSTEAFF	TGTGCCAGCAGTAGACAGGGGGGTAGCACTGAAGCTTTCTTT
TRBD1	TRBJ1-1	TRBV15	many	CATSREERQGPNTEAFF	TGTGCCACCAGCAGAGAAGAAAGACAGGGACCGAACACTGAAGCTTTCTTT
NA	TRBJ1-4	TRBV5-8	few	CASSLSTESNEKLFF	TGTGCCAGCAGCTTGTCGACGGAAAGTAATGAAAAACTGTTTTTT
NA	TRBJ2-7	TRBV15	many	CATSRELGPSYEQYF	TGTGCCACCAGCAGAGAATTGGGACCCAGCTACGAGCAGTACTTC
NA	TRBJ1-5	TRBV9	many	CASSVEGDSNQPQHF	TGTGCCAGCAGCGTAGAAGGCGACAGCAATCAGCCCCAGCATTTT
TRBD2	TRBJ2-7	TRBV20-1	NA	CSARRNRGDSYEQYF	TGCAGTGCTAGAAGAAATCGGGGGGACTCCTACGAGCAGTACTTC
NA	TRBJ1-3	TRBV10-3	many	CAFQQGNTIYF	TGTGCCTTCCAGCAAGGAAACACCATATATTTT
NA	TRBJ1-2	TRBV20-1	NA	CSAPSLEPTEGYTF	TGCAGTGCTCCCAGCTTAGAGCCGACGGAGGGCTACACCTTC
NA	TRBJ1-1	TRBV7-2	NA	CASSPWTSRGTEAFF	TGTGCCAGCAGCCCATGGACCTCGAGGGGCACTGAAGCTTTCTTT
NA	TRBJ1-4	TRBV29-1	NA	CSVTEDLNKVFF	TGCAGCGTTACAGAGGACCTGAACAAGGTGTTTTTT
NA	TRBJ2-7	TRBV5-1	many	CASSLEPPSEQYF	TGCGCCAGCAGCTTGGAACCCCCCTCCGAGCAGTACTTC
NA	TRBJ2-2	TRBV25-1	many	CASSDPRGRGNGELFF	TGTGCCAGCAGTGACCCGAGGGGCAGGGGCAACGGGGAGCTGTTTTTT
TRBD1	TRBJ1-1	TRBV19	many	CASSIARTGRYEAFF	TGTGCCAGTAGTATAGCCCGGACAGGTCGGTATGAAGCTTTCTTT
NA	TRBJ1-5	TRBV7-2	NA	CASSLEGPFSNQPQHF	TGTGCCAGCAGCCTGGAGGGGCCCTTTAGCAATCAGCCCCAGCATTTT
NA	TRBJ1-1	TRBV7-9	few	CASSPAGLGGTEAFF	TGTGCCAGCAGCCCAGCGGGTCTGGGGGGCACTGAAGCTTTCTTT
NA	TRBJ2-2	TRBV5-4	NA	CASSFGDDRNTGELFF	TGTGCCAGCAGCTTCGGGGACGACAGGAACACCGGGGAGCTGTTTTTT
NA	TRBJ1-1	TRBV2	many	CASAGPYTEAFF	TGTGCCAGCGCCGGTCCGTACACTGAAGCTTTCTTT
NA	TRBJ2-7	TRBV10-2	NA	CASSQDRGDSYEQYF	TGCGCCAGCAGCCAAGATAGGGGGGATTCCTACGAGCAGTACTTC
TRBD1	TRBJ2-2	TRBV2	NA	CASSGTGGDGELFF	TGTGCCAGCAGCGGGACAGGGGGAGACGGGGAGCTGTTTTTT
NA	TRBJ1-2	TRBV5-1	NA	CASSLERGPRRDPNYGYTF	TGCGCCAGCAGCTTGGAAAGAGGTCCTCGCCGGGATCCAAACTATGGCTACACCTTC
NA	TRBJ1-1	TRBV9	NA	CASSLGIVNRNTEAFF	TGTGCCAGCAGCTTAGGAATCGTTAACCGGAACACTGAAGCTTTCTTT
NA	TRBJ1-4	TRBV3-1	NA	CASSQAEEKLFF	TGTGCCAGCAGCCAAGCTGAGGAAAAACTGTTTTTT